This is a list of T cell receptor beta chains from one sample in a study of CD8+ T cells in alopecia areata. Sequencing was performed with immunoSEQ multiplex PCR; in TCRdb, only in-frame clones are kept and a portion is missing. The sample has nearly 200,000 clones, roughly 64% seen once. The material was CD4+ T cells sorted from blood, obtained at week 24, from a patient treated with tofacitinib. The receptors here all came from a human donor with alopecia areata. Both conserved end residues are part of each CDR3. Each record gives: clone size, V gene, J gene, D gene, CDR3 protein, CDR3 DNA. The D gene is left open where the match is weak. Size values are once, few and many counts, or a class for expanded clones, and some rows have none.

>few|TRBV5-1|TRBJ2-5|TRBD2
CASSLAPAGEETQYF
TGCGCCAGCAGCTTGGCCCCAGCGGGGGAAGAGACCCAGTACTTC
>few|TRBV6-5|TRBJ1-6|.
CASSTTTNSPLHF
TGTGCCAGCAGTACCACGACCAATTCACCCCTCCACTTT
>.|TRBV5-1|TRBJ2-5|TRBD2
CASTGGLETQYF
TGCGCCAGCACGGGGGGGCTGGAGACCCAGTACTTC
>.|TRBV5-1|TRBJ1-1|.
CASSLDTGRNTEAFF
TGCGCCAGCAGCTTGGATACAGGGAGGAATACTGAAGCTTTCTTT
>.|TRBV7-3|TRBJ1-2|.
CASSLTPGRSVADYGYTF
TGTGCCAGCAGCTTAACTCCGGGGCGGTCGGTGGCAGACTATGGCTACACCTTC
>.|TRBV6-5|TRBJ1-2|.
CASSSLRGTPVGGYTF
TGTGCCAGCAGTTCCTTACGAGGGACACCTGTGGGTGGCTACACCTTC
>.|TRBV4-1|TRBJ2-1|.
CASSQDPTRMPYNEQFF
TGCGCCAGCAGCCAAGACCCTACTAGGATGCCCTACAATGAGCAGTTCTTC
>.|TRBV29-1|TRBJ1-1|TRBD1
CSVITGQGGYTEAFF
TGCAGCGTCATTACCGGACAGGGAGGGTACACTGAAGCTTTCTTT
>.|TRBV29-1|TRBJ1-2|TRBD1
CSVAGGQTDLRSYGYTF
TGCAGCGTTGCGGGGGGACAGACCGACCTCCGAAGCTATGGCTACACCTTC
>once|TRBV7-2|TRBJ2-4|.
CASSLVPRGENIQYF
TGTGCCAGCAGCTTAGTACCACGAGGTGAAAACATTCAGTACTTC
>few|TRBV30|TRBJ2-7|.
CAWRTGTYVYEQYF
TGTGCCTGGAGAACCGGGACGTATGTGTACGAGCAGTACTTC
>.|TRBV9|TRBJ1-4|TRBD1
CASSGQGTNEKLFF
TGTGCCAGCAGCGGACAGGGGACTAATGAAAAACTGTTTTTT
>.|TRBV13|TRBJ2-1|.
CASSLGGDYNEQFF
TGTGCCAGCAGCTTAGGGGGGGACTACAATGAGCAGTTCTTC
>.|TRBV7-3|TRBJ2-2|TRBD2
CASSLRASGSLRTGELFF
TGTGCCAGCAGCTTACGAGCTAGCGGTAGCCTCCGGACCGGGGAGCTGTTTTTT
>.|TRBV29-1|TRBJ2-7|TRBD2
CSASGRGSYEQYF
TGCAGTGCTTCCGGGAGGGGGTCCTACGAGCAGTACTTC
>.|TRBV7-2|TRBJ2-5|.
CASSPARGLSLETQYF
TGTGCCAGCAGCCCTGCTCGTGGGTTATCCTTAGAGACCCAGTACTTC
>.|TRBV5-1|TRBJ2-3|.
CASSTGRTDTQYF
TGCGCCAGTTCCACAGGGCGCACAGATACGCAGTATTTT
>few|TRBV5-1|TRBJ2-7|.
CASTQSRADSYEQYF
TGCGCCAGCACCCAGTCCAGGGCAGACTCCTACGAGCAGTACTTC
>.|TRBV10-3|TRBJ1-5|TRBD1
CAITKDRDQPQHF
TGTGCCATCACCAAGGACAGGGATCAGCCCCAGCATTTT
>.|TRBV29-1|TRBJ2-3|.
CSVTTGGADTQYF
TGCAGCGTTACGACGGGTGGCGCAGATACGCAGTATTTT
>.|TRBV6-5|TRBJ2-3|.
CASSPRADTQYF
TGTGCCAGCAGTCCCCGTGCAGATACGCAGTATTTT
>.|TRBV5-6|TRBJ2-5|TRBD2
CASREAGDSATQYF
TGTGCCAGCAGGGAAGCGGGAGATTCGGCGACCCAGTACTTC
>once|TRBV5-6|TRBJ2-3|TRBD2
CASSFGTSGRRADTQYF
TGTGCCAGCAGCTTTGGGACTAGCGGGAGACGAGCAGATACGCAGTATTTT
>.|TRBV27|TRBJ1-4|.
CASSLVYREKLFF
TGTGCCAGCAGTTTAGTCTACAGGGAAAAACTGTTTTTT
>.|TRBV7-9|TRBJ2-1|.
CASSPTVTHNEQFF
TGTGCCAGCAGCCCTACTGTGACCCACAATGAGCAGTTCTTC
>few|TRBV5-6|TRBJ2-3|TRBD2
CASSGRRGLDTDTQYF
TGTGCCAGCAGCGGAAGGCGGGGGTTGGACACAGATACGCAGTATTTT
>.|TRBV5-1|TRBJ2-7|.
CASSLAGSSYEQYF
TGCGCCAGCAGCTTGGCCGGGAGCTCCTACGAGCAGTACTTC
>.|TRBV28|TRBJ2-7|.
CASSPGRQYEQYF
TGTGCCAGCAGTCCGGGCAGGCAGTACGAGCAGTACTTC
>.|TRBV7-2|TRBJ2-7|.
CASSLVREQYF
TGTGCCAGCAGCTTAGTGAGGGAGCAGTACTTC
>.|TRBV6-5|TRBJ1-2|.
CASSYSGQGNYGYTF
TGTGCCAGCAGTTACTCCGGCCAGGGGAACTATGGCTACACCTTC
>few|TRBV4-1|TRBJ1-5|TRBD1
CASSRSDRGNQPQHF
TGCGCCAGCAGCCGATCTGACAGGGGCAATCAGCCCCAGCATTTT
>.|TRBV30|TRBJ2-7|.
CAWSRLEGSEQYF
TGTGCCTGGAGCCGATTGGAGGGTAGCGAGCAGTACTTC
>.|TRBV23-1|TRBJ2-3|.
CASSQSSDLSTDTQYF
TGCGCCAGCAGTCAATCGTCGGACCTTAGCACAGATACGCAGTATTTT
>.|TRBV7-2|TRBJ2-5|TRBD2
CASSIGTSGRVHRETQYF
TGTGCCAGCAGCATCGGGACTAGCGGGAGGGTACATCGGGAGACCCAGTACTTC
>.|TRBV5-1|TRBJ2-3|.
CASSLGSAEGADTQYF
TGCGCCAGCAGCTTGGGATCCGCGGAGGGGGCAGATACGCAGTATTTT